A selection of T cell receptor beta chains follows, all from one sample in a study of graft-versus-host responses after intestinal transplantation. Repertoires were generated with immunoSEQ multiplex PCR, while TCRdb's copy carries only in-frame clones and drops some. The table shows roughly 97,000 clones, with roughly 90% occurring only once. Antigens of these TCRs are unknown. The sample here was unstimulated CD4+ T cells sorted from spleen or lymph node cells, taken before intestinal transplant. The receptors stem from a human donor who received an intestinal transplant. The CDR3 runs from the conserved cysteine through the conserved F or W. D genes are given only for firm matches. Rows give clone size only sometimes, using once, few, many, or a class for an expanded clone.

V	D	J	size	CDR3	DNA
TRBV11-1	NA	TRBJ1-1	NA	CASSSYRNTEAFF	TGTGCCAGCAGCTCTTACCGGAACACTGAAGCTTTCTTT
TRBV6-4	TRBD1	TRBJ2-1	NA	CASSDRGQGVVNEQFF	TGTGCCAGCAGTGACCGAGGCCAGGGGGTGGTCAATGAGCAGTTCTTC
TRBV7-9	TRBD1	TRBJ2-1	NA	CASSPRTGRHNEQFF	TGTGCCAGCAGCCCTCGGACAGGGAGGCACAATGAGCAGTTCTTC
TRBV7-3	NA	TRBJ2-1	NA	CASSLGLYNEQFF	TGTGCCAGCAGCTTAGGACTCTACAATGAGCAGTTCTTC
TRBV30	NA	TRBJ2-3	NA	CAWSVLVGGAQYF	TGTGCCTGGAGTGTACTGGTCGGGGGAGCGCAGTATTTT
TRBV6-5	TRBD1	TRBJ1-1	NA	CASGKTGGTEAFF	TGTGCCAGCGGCAAAACAGGGGGCACTGAAGCTTTCTTT
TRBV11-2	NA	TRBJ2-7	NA	CASSLQGILGEQYF	TGTGCCAGCAGCTTACAAGGGATCCTGGGCGAGCAGTACTTC
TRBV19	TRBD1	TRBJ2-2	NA	CASSMQFGTDTGELFF	TGTGCCAGTAGTATGCAATTTGGGACAGACACCGGGGAGCTGTTTTTT
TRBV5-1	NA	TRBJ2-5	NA	CASSFRAQEGTQYF	TGCGCCAGCAGCTTCCGGGCCCAGGAGGGGACCCAGTACTTC
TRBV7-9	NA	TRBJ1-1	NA	CASSLRRGGNTEAFF	TGTGCCAGCAGCTTAAGGCGGGGCGGGAACACTGAAGCTTTCTTT
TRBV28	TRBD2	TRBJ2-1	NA	CASSFGTRHVYEQFF	TGTGCCAGCAGTTTCGGGACTAGACATGTCTATGAGCAGTTCTTC
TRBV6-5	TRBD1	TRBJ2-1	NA	CASRSWTGGGNEQFF	TGTGCCAGCAGGAGCTGGACAGGGGGGGGGAATGAGCAGTTCTTC
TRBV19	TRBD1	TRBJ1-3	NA	CASSIDRTGLSGNTIYF	TGTGCCAGTAGTATAGATCGGACAGGCCTCTCTGGAAACACCATATATTTT
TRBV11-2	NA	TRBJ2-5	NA	CASSLEWQGETQYF	TGTGCCAGCAGTCTAGAGTGGCAGGGTGAGACCCAGTACTTC
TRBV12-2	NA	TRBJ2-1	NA	CASRLAQYRQRRGNEQFF	TGTGCAAGTCGCTTAGCGCAATATCGGCAACGACGGGGCAATGAGCAGTTCTTC
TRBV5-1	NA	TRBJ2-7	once	CASSLVADSYEQYF	TGCGCCAGCAGCTTAGTAGCGGACTCCTACGAGCAGTACTTC
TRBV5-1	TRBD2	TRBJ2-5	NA	CASSLGREGLQTQYF	TGCGCCAGCAGCTTGGGGCGGGAGGGCCTACAGACCCAGTACTTC
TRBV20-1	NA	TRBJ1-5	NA	CSASGGQPQHF	TGCAGTGCTAGTGGGGGTCAGCCCCAGCATTTT
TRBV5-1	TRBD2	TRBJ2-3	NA	CASSPDSGPHTDTQYF	TGCGCCAGCAGCCCCGATAGCGGGCCACACACAGATACGCAGTATTTT
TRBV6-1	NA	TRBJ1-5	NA	CASSERMQNHQPQHF	TGTGCCAGCAGTGAAAGGATGCAAAATCATCAGCCCCAGCATTTT
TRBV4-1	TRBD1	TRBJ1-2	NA	CASSQDDPGQGAFGYTF	TGCGCCAGCAGCCAAGATGATCCGGGACAGGGGGCGTTCGGCTACACCTTC
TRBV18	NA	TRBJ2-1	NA	CASSPMLAEYNEQFF	TGTGCCAGCTCACCGATGTTGGCAGAGTACAATGAGCAGTTCTTC
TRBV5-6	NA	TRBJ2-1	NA	CASSPLIGSYNEQFF	TGTGCCAGCAGCCCTTTGATCGGCTCCTACAATGAGCAGTTCTTC
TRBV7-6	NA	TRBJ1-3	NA	CASSLSPGSSGNTIYF	TGTGCCAGCAGCTTATCTCCGGGCAGCTCTGGAAACACCATATATTTT
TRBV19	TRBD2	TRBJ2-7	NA	CASSRTSGGFYEQYF	TGTGCCAGTAGTAGAACTAGCGGGGGATTCTACGAGCAGTACTTC
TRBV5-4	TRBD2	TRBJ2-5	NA	CASSLGSRGKATQYF	TGTGCCAGCAGCTTGGGGTCGCGGGGGAAGGCGACCCAGTACTTC
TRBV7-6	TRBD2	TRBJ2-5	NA	CASSLRLGRGGVETQYF	TGTGCCAGCAGCTTACGGTTAGGGCGGGGGGGCGTCGAGACCCAGTACTTC
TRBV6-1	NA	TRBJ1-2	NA	CASSFLDSGDGYTF	TGTGCCAGCAGCTTCCTAGACAGCGGGGATGGCTACACCTTC
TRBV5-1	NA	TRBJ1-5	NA	CASSLGGEGQPQHF	TGCGCCAGCAGCTTAGGGGGGGAGGGTCAGCCCCAGCATTTT
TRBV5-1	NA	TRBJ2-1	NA	CASSLGLPGEQFF	TGCGCCAGCAGCTTGGGGTTGCCCGGAGAGCAGTTCTTC
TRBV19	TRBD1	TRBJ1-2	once	CASSQDRGYGYTF	TGTGCCAGTAGTCAGGACAGGGGCTATGGCTACACCTTC
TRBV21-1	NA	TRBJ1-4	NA	CASSKDKGQGYSATNEKLFF	TGTGCCAGCAGCAAAGACAAGGGACAGGGTTATTCGGCAACTAATGAAAAACTGTTTTTT
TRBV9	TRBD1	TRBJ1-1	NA	CASSASGQGFSAEAFF	TGTGCCAGCAGCGCTTCGGGACAGGGGTTTAGCGCTGAAGCTTTCTTT
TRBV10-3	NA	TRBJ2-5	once	CATRPQGSVETQYF	TGTGCCACCCGGCCTCAGGGGAGTGTTGAGACCCAGTACTTC
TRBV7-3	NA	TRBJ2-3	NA	CASSVSGYGTDTQYF	TGTGCCAGCAGCGTGTCCGGGTATGGCACAGATACGCAGTATTTT
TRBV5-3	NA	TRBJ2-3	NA	CARSLWGGTDTQYF	TGTGCCAGAAGCTTGTGGGGGGGCACAGATACGCAGTATTTT
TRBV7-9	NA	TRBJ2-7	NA	CASSLSGALDEQYF	TGTGCCAGCAGCTTATCCGGTGCGCTCGACGAGCAGTACTTC
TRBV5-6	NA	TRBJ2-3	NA	CASSLRGGSVTDTQYF	TGTGCCAGCAGCTTGAGGGGCGGCAGTGTCACAGATACGCAGTATTTT
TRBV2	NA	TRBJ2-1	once	CASSVLGENLQFF	TGTGCCAGCAGTGTTCTAGGGGAAAACCTGCAGTTCTTC
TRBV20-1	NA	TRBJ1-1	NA	CSAKQGREAFF	TGCAGTGCTAAACAGGGCCGAGAAGCTTTCTTT
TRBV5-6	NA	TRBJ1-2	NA	CASSLDRVGGYTF	TGTGCCAGCAGCTTGGACAGGGTGGGCGGCTACACCTTC
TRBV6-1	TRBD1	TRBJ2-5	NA	CASSVLDRAIETQYF	TGTGCCAGCAGTGTCCTTGACAGGGCGATTGAGACCCAGTACTTC
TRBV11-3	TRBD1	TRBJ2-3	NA	CASSLGQGHTDTQYF	TGTGCCAGCAGCTTAGGACAGGGACACACAGATACGCAGTATTTT
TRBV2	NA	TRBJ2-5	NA	CASTRDTQETQYF	TGTGCCAGCACTCGGGACACCCAAGAGACCCAGTACTTC
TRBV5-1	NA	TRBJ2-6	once	CASSLGWAGANVLTF	TGCGCCAGCAGCTTGGGCTGGGCGGGGGCCAACGTCCTGACTTTC
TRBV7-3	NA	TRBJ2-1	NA	CASSLRTSTEQFF	TGTGCCAGCAGCTTGAGAACTAGTACTGAGCAGTTCTTC
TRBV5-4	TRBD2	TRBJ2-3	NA	CASSHGLAGSTDTQYF	TGTGCCAGCAGCCACGGACTAGCGGGGAGCACAGATACGCAGTATTTT
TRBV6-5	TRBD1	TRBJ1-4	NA	CASSYYGTGREKLFF	TGTGCCAGCAGTTACTACGGGACAGGCCGGGAAAAACTGTTTTTT
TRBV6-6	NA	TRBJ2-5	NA	CASSYGGGETQYF	TGTGCCAGCAGTTACGGGGGCGGAGAGACCCAGTACTTC
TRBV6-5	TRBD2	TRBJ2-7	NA	CASRSTSDYEQYF	TGTGCCAGCAGATCCACTAGCGACTACGAGCAGTACTTC
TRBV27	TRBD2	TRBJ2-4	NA	CASSSGLAGSPWYF	TGTGCCAGCAGTTCCGGACTAGCGGGCTCGCCTTGGTACTTC
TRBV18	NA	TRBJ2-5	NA	CASSPGQTEGEETQYF	TGTGCCAGCTCACCCGGACAGACTGAGGGCGAAGAGACCCAGTACTTC
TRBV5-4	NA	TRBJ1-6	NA	CASSPEPRTVDSPLHF	TGTGCCAGCAGCCCCGAGCCCAGGACAGTAGATTCACCCCTCCACTTT
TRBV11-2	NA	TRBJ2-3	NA	CASSFRQGGDTQYF	TGTGCCAGCAGCTTTAGGCAGGGGGGAGATACGCAGTATTTT
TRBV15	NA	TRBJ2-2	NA	CATSVGGPTGELFF	TGTGCCACCAGCGTAGGGGGTCCCACCGGGGAGCTGTTTTTT
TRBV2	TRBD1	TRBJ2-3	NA	CASSTWDRDLRLESSSTDTQYF	TGTGCCAGCAGCACTTGGGACAGGGATCTTCGGTTAGAGAGTTCTAGCACAGATACGCAGTATTTT
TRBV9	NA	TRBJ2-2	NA	CASSVGSTGELSF	TGTGCCAGCAGCGTAGGTAGCACCGGGGAGCTGTCTTTT
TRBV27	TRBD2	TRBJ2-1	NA	CASSLGRLAGGREQFF	TGTGCCAGCAGCCTAGGGCGGCTAGCGGGAGGTCGTGAGCAGTTCTTC
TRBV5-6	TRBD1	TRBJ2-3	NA	CASSLSFGTGIITDTQYF	TGTGCCAGCAGCTTGTCGTTTGGGACAGGGATCATCACAGATACGCAGTATTTT